This T cell receptor beta chain came from a study of radiotherapy plus CTLA-4 blockade in lung cancer (dated by TCRdb to the late 2010s). For the wider study: Among the enrolled patients, 15% to 20% had an objective response, and 31% reached disease control.

In this study, focal radiation therapy paired with CTLA-4 blockade (ipilimumab) was tested in patients who had chemo-refractory metastatic non-small-cell lung cancer. General study outcomes and caveats: TCR clones derived from tumors expanded in peripheral blood after treatment with radiotherapy and ipilimumab. Increased serum interferon-beta after radiation, together with early dynamic changes in blood T cell clones, were reported to be the strongest predictors of response.

A word on this clone: It lacks a known antigen. No much larger clonotype is one base removed from it; base qualities were not supplied.

Library preparation employed the immunoSEQ multiplex PCR assay. Sourced from immuneACCESS, this table was stored by TCRdb with only in-frame sequences that have V and J called. A share of the clones is absent; for the studies checked, an unresolved V gene accounts for under half, and the remainder has no known explanation. The sample has 90,000 to 100,000 clones on record, roughly 74% of them singletons. Together, the top ten hold around 3% of the sample. V and J are trimmed by 7 bases and 12 bases, and the gene matches miss 11 bases of the junction. According to the germline V gene, CDR1 reads MGHDK and CDR2 reads SYGVNS. The CDR3, cysteine through phenylalanine, is 12 amino acids long. CDR3 DNA is the only sequence kept; it has 36 bases, read in frame from the first base.

This chain is built from TRBV25-1 and TRBJ1-1, and TRBD1 matches 7 of the central bases. Sequences were derived from peripheral blood, sampled from a patient treated with radiotherapy plus ipilimumab. The receptor's source is a human donor with non-small cell lung cancer who had a partial response to radiotherapy plus ipilimumab. Some clones in this sample may be carry-over from other donors' samples. In nucleotides, the sequence is TGTGCCAGCACCTCCAGGGGGAGGAGGACTTTCTTT. It is translated as CASTSRGRRTFF.